This T cell receptor (beta chain) appears in the sequencing data of a study of shared clonotypes between healthy human individuals. Germline V lookup: CDR1 KGHSH, CDR2 LQKENI. There are 17 residues in the CDR3. The V end was cut by 0 bases, the J end by 4 bases, with 17 bases between. The repertoire was sequenced with immunoSEQ multiplex PCR; TCRdb's copy has only in-frame clones and lacks some. This table holds roughly 1,500,000 clones, roughly 98% found once. This rearrangement joins TRBV18 to TRBJ2-3; possible D gene TRBD2, 5 bases. The source is a man younger than 45 in good health. Sample: naive CD4+ T cells sorted from blood. Subset reported: CD45RA+ positively selected. The CDR3 reads CASSPPTKGSRADTQYF. The CDR3 nucleotides read TGTGCCAGCTCACCACCTACTAAAGGGTCGAGGGCAGATACGCAGTATTTT.